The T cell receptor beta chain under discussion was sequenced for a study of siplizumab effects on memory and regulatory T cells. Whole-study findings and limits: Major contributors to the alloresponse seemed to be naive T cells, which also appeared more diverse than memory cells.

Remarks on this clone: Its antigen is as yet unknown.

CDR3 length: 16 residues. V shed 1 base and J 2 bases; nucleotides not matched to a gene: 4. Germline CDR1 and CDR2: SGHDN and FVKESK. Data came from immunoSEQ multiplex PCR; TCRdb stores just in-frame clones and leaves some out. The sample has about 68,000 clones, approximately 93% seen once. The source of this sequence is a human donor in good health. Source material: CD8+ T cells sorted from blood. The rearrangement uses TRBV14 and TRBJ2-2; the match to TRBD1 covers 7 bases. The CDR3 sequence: CASSQGSGGNTGELFF. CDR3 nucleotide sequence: TGTGCCAGCAGCCAAGGGTCAGGGGGTAACACCGGGGAGCTGTTTTTT.